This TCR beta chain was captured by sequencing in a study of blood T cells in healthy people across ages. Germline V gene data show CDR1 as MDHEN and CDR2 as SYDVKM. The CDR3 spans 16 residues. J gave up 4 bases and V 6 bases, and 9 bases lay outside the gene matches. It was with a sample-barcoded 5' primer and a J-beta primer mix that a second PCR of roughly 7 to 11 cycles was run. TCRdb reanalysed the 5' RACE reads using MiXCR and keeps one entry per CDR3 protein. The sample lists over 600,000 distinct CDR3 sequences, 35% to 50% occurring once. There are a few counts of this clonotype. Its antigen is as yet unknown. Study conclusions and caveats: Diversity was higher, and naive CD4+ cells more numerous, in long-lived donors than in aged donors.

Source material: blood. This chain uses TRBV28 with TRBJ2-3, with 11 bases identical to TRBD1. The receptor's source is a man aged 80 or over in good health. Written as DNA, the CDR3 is TGTGCCAGCAGCCGAGGACAGGGGGCAGGGGCAGATACGCAGTATTTT. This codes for CASSRGQGAGADTQYF. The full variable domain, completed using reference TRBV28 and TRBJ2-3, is DVKVTQSSRYLVKRTGEKVFLECVQDMDHENMFWYRQDPGLGLRLIYFSYDVKMKEKGDIPEGYSVSREKKERFSLILESASTNQTSMYLCASSRGQGAGADTQYFGPGTRLTVL.